These 30 T cell receptor beta chains came from one sample sequenced in a study of control samples from healthy donors and cancer patients. TCRdb keeps only in-frame clones here, not all; method: immunoSEQ multiplex PCR. The table lists roughly 92,000 clones, around 87% of them singletons. Sequencing was carried out using blood. The receptors were sampled from a woman in her forties or fifties in good health.

The rearrangement uses TRBV15 and TRBJ1-2; 8 positions agree with TRBD1. Looked up from germline, CDR1 is LNHNV and CDR2 is YYDKDF (reference sequence). The V and J ends lost 2 bases and 6 bases, in that order; junction bases with no gene match: 11. The CDR3 is 16 residues long. The CDR3 DNA sequence: TGTGCCACCAGCAGAACCGGACAGGGCCGGCGGGATGGCTACACCTTC. It specifies CATSRTGQGRRDGYTF.

CDR3 sequence (DNA): TGTGCCAGCAGTTTAAGAACAAGCGGTGAAGCTTTCTTT. Translating it yields CASSLRTSGEAFF. The genes are TRBV28 and TRBJ1-1; D not resolved. The V gene's germline CDR1 is MDHEN and CDR2 SYDVKM. V lost 2 bases and J 7 bases, leaving 11 bases between the germline ends. The CDR3 contains 13 residues.

CDR3 bases: TGTGCCAGCAGTCCCCGGGGCGGCTACACCTTC. It specifies CASSPRGGYTF. The rearrangement uses TRBV6-1 and TRBJ1-2; a possible D gene is TRBD1 (5 bases). The CDR3 length is 11 residues. V was cut by 5 bases and J by 8 bases, with 9 bases left in between. CDR1 and CDR2 (germline): MNHNS, SASEGT.

This chain links TRBV18 with TRBJ1-1, with 8 bases that match TRBD1. Per the germline V gene, CDR1 is KGHSH and CDR2 is LQKENI. The CDR3 loop spans 13 amino acids. Trimming took 6 bases from V and 4 from J; bases not matched to a gene: 4. The CDR3 protein is CASSADRGTEAFF. As DNA, the CDR3 is TGTGCCAGCTCGGCAGACAGGGGCACTGAAGCTTTCTTT.

This sequence joins TRBV5-1 and TRBJ2-3, with TRBD2 identical over 9 bases. Germline V gene data show CDR1 as SGHRS and CDR2 as YFSETQ. CDR3 length: 15 amino acids. V gave up 0 bases and J gave up 4 bases; unmatched junction bases: 3. The CDR3 DNA reads TGCGCCAGCAGCTTGGTTACTAGCGGGCCAGATACGCAGTATTTT. It translates to CASSLVTSGPDTQYF.

The V and J genes are TRBV19 and TRBJ1-1, with D perhaps matching TRBD1 (5 bases). CDR3 length: 12 residues. CDR1 LNHDA and CDR2 SQIVND come from the germline V gene (reference sequence). With 5 bases removed from V and 1 base from J, the gap between germline ends came to 5 bases. The CDR3 is CASSGQNTEAFF. DNA of the CDR3: TGTGCCAGTAGTGGACAGAACACTGAAGCTTTCTTT.

This chain links TRBV20-1 with TRBJ1-2; D gene ambiguous. This CDR3 region has 10 residues. Per the germline V gene, CDR1 is DFQATT and CDR2 is SNEGSKA (reference sequence). The V and J ends lost 3 bases and 7 bases respectively, with 6 bases between them. The CDR3, as DNA: TGCAGTGCTAGTGAAGCTGGCTACACCTTC. This codes for CSASEAGYTF.

The chain employs TRBV28 and TRBJ1-1; tentatively, D is TRBD1 (6 bases). The length of the CDR3 is 13 residues. V lost 6 bases, J lost 5 bases, and 13 bases lay in between. Germline CDR1 is MDHEN and CDR2 is SYDVKM. The CDR3 reads CASRAGVGTEAFF. CDR3 coding DNA: TGTGCCAGCAGGGCAGGGGTGGGGACTGAAGCTTTCTTT.

This clone was seen a handful of times. V is TRBV19 and J is TRBJ2-1, with 8 nucleotides matching TRBD1. Germline lookup yields CDR1 LNHDA and CDR2 SQIVND (reference sequence). V lost 1 base and J lost 4; bases outside the gene matches: 3. The CDR3 covers 15 residues. CDR3 amino acids: CASSIGQGWYNEQFF. DNA of the CDR3: TGTGCCAGTAGTATAGGACAGGGGTGGTACAATGAGCAGTTCTTC.

The genes are TRBV9 and TRBJ2-7; D possibly corresponds to TRBD1 (6 bases). Germline V gene data show CDR1 as SGDLS and CDR2 as YYNGEE. The CDR3 spans 15 residues. The ends were cut back, 0 bases at V and 3 bases at J, with 13 bases in the middle. The DNA of the CDR3 is TGTGCCAGCAGCGTAGGGGAACAGGGATACTACGAGCAGTACTTC. It yields the protein CASSVGEQGYYEQYF.

The V and J genes are TRBV10-3 and TRBJ1-1, with D unresolved. This CDR3 spans 15 amino acids. The germline V and J ends were trimmed by 0 bases and 1 base, with 9 bases remaining between them. Germline V gene sequence: CDR1 ENHRY, CDR2 SYGVKD. The CDR3 sequence: CAISESRVANTEAFF. Written as DNA, the CDR3 is TGTGCCATCAGTGAGTCGAGGGTGGCGAACACTGAAGCTTTCTTT.

V and J are TRBV2 and TRBJ2-3, with D possibly called TRBD1 or TRBD2 (6 bases each). The germline CDR1 and CDR2 sequences are SNHLY and FYNNEI. The CDR3 totals 13 residues. The germline V and J ends were trimmed by 8 bases and 9 bases, with 18 bases remaining between them. Here the CDR3 DNA reads TGTGCCAGCGGGGCCGGGGGCGTTGGCACGCAGTATTTT. Encoded protein: CASGAGGVGTQYF.

J is TRBJ2-2 and V is TRBV7-9; TRBD2 aligns across 7 bases. Looked up from germline, CDR1 is SEHNR and CDR2 is FQNEAQ (reference sequence). V lost 4 bases and J lost 2; bases outside the gene matches: 16. CDR3 length: 19 amino acids. CDR3 sequence: CASSSSPGGWIVNTGELFF. The CDR3, as DNA: TGTGCCAGCAGCTCCTCCCCGGGGGGATGGATCGTAAACACCGGGGAGCTGTTTTTT. The whole variable domain, remainder taken from reference TRBV7-9 and TRBJ2-2, is DTGVSQNPRHKITKRGQNVTFRCDPISEHNRLYWYRQTLGQGPEFLTYFQNEAQLEKSRLLSDRFSAERPKGSFSTLEIQRTEQGDSAMYLCASSSSPGGWIVNTGELFFGEGSRLTVL.

V usage is TRBV11-2 and J usage is TRBJ2-7; D uncertain. CDR1 is SGHAT, CDR2 FQNNGV, per germline. Deletions cut 5 bases from V and 0 bases from J, with 11 bases between. CDR3 length equals 14 residues. CDR3 in amino acids: CASSTSLSSYEQYF. DNA of the CDR3: TGTGCCAGCAGCACATCGCTGAGCTCCTACGAGCAGTACTTC.

Only a few counts were recorded for this clone. The J gene is TRBJ2-3, the V gene TRBV29-1, with 12 positions matching TRBD1. This CDR3 spans 13 amino acids. J gave up 9 bases and V 7 bases, and 8 bases lay outside the gene matches. Germline CDR1 reads SQVTM; CDR2 reads ANQGSEA. Written as DNA, the CDR3 is TGCAGCGACCCGGGACAGGGGGCAGGAACGCAGTATTTT. Protein: CSDPGQGAGTQYF.

The V and J genes are TRBV4-2 and TRBJ2-1; 7 nucleotides match TRBD2. Losses at the gene ends were 0 bases for V and 4 bases for J; bases not matched to a gene: 12. This CDR3 region has 18 residues. Germline V gene data show CDR1 as LGHNA and CDR2 as YNFKEQ. The CDR3 DNA reads TGTGCCAGCAGCCAAGATTCGGGTAGCGGGCAGGCGTACAATGAGCAGTTCTTC. Residues: CASSQDSGSGQAYNEQFF.

The chain uses TRBV6-5 and TRBJ1-2; D is unresolved. Per the germline V gene, CDR1 is MNHEY and CDR2 is SVGAGI. This CDR3 region has 15 residues. Trimming cost V 7 bases and J 8 bases, with 23 bases left between them. CDR3 coding DNA: TGTGCCAGCAATGGGCAAGGCACCGTCCGACGGGGCTACACCTTC. Translating it yields CASNGQGTVRRGYTF.

The chain is built from TRBV6-2 or TRBV6-3 and TRBJ1-1; D remains ambiguous. The V end was cut by 0 bases, the J end by 5 bases, with 7 bases between. This CDR3 contains 13 residues. Per germline, CDR1 MNHEY and CDR2 SVGEGT. In DNA, the CDR3 is TGTGCCAGCAGTTACTCGTTTGAAACTGAAGCTTTCTTT. Encoded protein: CASSYSFETEAFF.

CDR3 DNA sequence: TGTGCCAGCACTCCGGACACGTACCCCGGCGAGCAGTACTTC. Translated: CASTPDTYPGEQYF. The chain combines TRBV5-5 with TRBJ2-7, with D perhaps TRBD1 (5 bases). Germline V gene lookup returns CDR1 SGHKS and CDR2 YYEKEE (reference sequence). The CDR3 spans 14 residues. Trimming removed 6 bases from V and 6 bases from J, with 19 bases in between.

This chain joins TRBV7-3 and TRBJ2-2; D is perhaps TRBD2 (6 bases). CDR3 length: 15 residues. Trimming left V 0 bases short and J 1 base short, with 6 bases between. From germline, CDR1 is SGHTA and CDR2 FQGTGA. In DNA form, the CDR3 reads TGTGCCAGCAGCTTAACTAGCGGGAACACCGGGGAGCTGTTTTTT. This translates into CASSLTSGNTGELFF. The full variable domain, completed using reference TRBV7-3 and TRBJ2-2, is GAGVSQTPSNKVTEKGKYVELRCDPISGHTALYWYRQSLGQGPEFLIYFQGTGAADDSGLPNDRFFAVRPEGSVSTLKIQRTERGDSAVYLCASSLTSGNTGELFFGEGSRLTVL.

The chain carries TRBV19 and TRBJ1-5, with TRBD1 identical over 7 bases. The junction had 10 bases not matched to a gene; V was cut back by 3 bases and J by 5 bases. CDR3 size: 16 residues. Germline assignment: CDR1 LNHDA and CDR2 SQIVND (reference sequence). The CDR3 reads CASSISNRGYDQPQHF. The CDR3 coding sequence is TGTGCCAGTAGTATCTCAAACAGGGGATATGATCAGCCCCAGCATTTT.

The chain recombines TRBV5-1 with TRBJ1-2; 9 nucleotides match TRBD1. Per the germline V gene, CDR1 is SGHRS and CDR2 is YFSETQ. The CDR3 consists of 15 residues. Trimming at V came to 0 bases and at J to 4 bases, leaving 4 bases not matched to a gene. This CDR3 reads CASSLVQGATYGYTF. The CDR3, as DNA: TGCGCCAGCAGCTTGGTACAGGGGGCTACCTATGGCTACACCTTC.

This chain connects TRBV4-3 to TRBJ2-1, with D hard to call. The CDR3 extends over 15 amino acids. V lost 0 bases to trimming and J lost 0 bases, with 6 bases between them. Germline V gene lookup returns CDR1 LGHNA and CDR2 YSLEER. CDR3 nucleotides: TGCGCCAGCAGCCAAGATGGTAGCTCCTACAATGAGCAGTTCTTC. It encodes CASSQDGSSYNEQFF.

DNA of the CDR3: TGTGCCAGCAGCTTAGGGGGGCGGGCGAACACTGAAGCTTTCTTT. Translated, it gives CASSLGGRANTEAFF. V usage is TRBV7-9 and J usage is TRBJ1-1; TRBD1 might be the D (6 bases). Germline V gene data show CDR1 as SEHNR and CDR2 as FQNEAQ (reference sequence). The CDR3 runs 15 residues. The V end lost 1 base, the J end lost 1 base, and 10 bases lay between the germline ends.

A single count supports this clone. The chain has TRBV11-2 and TRBJ2-1; D remains unclear. The V end was cut by 1 base, the J end by 0 bases, with 10 bases between. This CDR3 contains 16 residues. Germline V CDR1 and CDR2: SGHAT, FQNNGV. CDR3 region: CASSLGTESSYNEQFF. The CDR3, as DNA: TGTGCCAGCAGCTTAGGGACGGAGAGCTCCTACAATGAGCAGTTCTTC.

The chain recombines TRBV6-5 with TRBJ1-1, with unresolved D. The CDR3 is made up of 13 amino acids. V was shortened by 0 bases and J by 3 bases, with 5 bases between the two germline ends. CDR1 is MNHEY, CDR2 SVGAGI, per germline. The CDR3: CASSYSADTEAFF. CDR3 bases: TGTGCCAGCAGTTACTCGGCGGACACTGAAGCTTTCTTT.

The CDR3 nucleotides are TGTGCCAGCAAAATGCAGGGGTATGGCTATGGCTACACCTTC. Its protein product is CASKMQGYGYGYTF. The rearrangement links TRBV2 to TRBJ1-2; the D gene is possibly TRBD1 (6 bases). V was cut by 7 bases and J by 4 bases, with 16 bases left in between. Germline V lookup: CDR1 SNHLY, CDR2 FYNNEI. The CDR3 has 14 amino acids. The full variable domain, rest sourced from reference TRBV2 and TRBJ1-2, is EPEVTQTPSHQVTQMGQEVILRCVPISNHLYFYWYRQILGQKVEFLVSFYNNEISEKSEIFDDQFSVERPDGSNFTLKIRSTKLEDSAMYFCASKMQGYGYGYTFGSGTRLTVV.

The chain recombines TRBV6-5 with TRBJ2-1, with D possibly being TRBD1 (5 bases). Between the trimmed V and J ends, which lost 0 bases and 4 bases, there was a span of 10 bases. Germline assignment: CDR1 MNHEY and CDR2 SVGAGI. The CDR3 is 15 residues long. CDR3 DNA: TGTGCCAGCAGTTACTCCTGGGGCAAGTACAATGAGCAGTTCTTC. Its protein is CASSYSWGKYNEQFF.

This clone was seen a few times. The V and J genes are TRBV27 and TRBJ1-2; D perhaps matches TRBD1 (6 bases). The CDR3 extends over 15 amino acids. V lost 2 bases and J lost 5, with 15 bases in between. Per germline, CDR1 MNHEY and CDR2 SMNVEV (reference sequence). CDR3 region: CASSLGPGATYGYTF. Here the CDR3 DNA reads TGTGCCAGCAGTTTAGGTCCGGGGGCGACGTATGGCTACACCTTC.

The chain is built from TRBV9 and TRBJ1-4; D is ambiguous. This CDR3 region has 17 residues. CDR1 is SGDLS, CDR2 YYNGEE, per germline. Deletions cut 2 bases from V and 0 bases from J, with 14 bases between. This CDR3 is CASSVGPRIATNEKLFF. The DNA of the CDR3 is TGTGCCAGCAGCGTCGGGCCCCGGATCGCAACTAATGAAAAACTGTTTTTT.